What follows are 31 T cell receptor beta chains derived from one specimen sequenced in a study of regulatory T cells in long-lasting Graves disease. Time point specified: newly diagnosed GD, antithyroid drugs for less than 3 months. TCR sequences were obtained from RNA taken from PBMCs. Arm-PCR of CDR3 regions with iRepertoire HTBI primers generated TCR beta libraries. TCRdb independently ran MiXCR on the multiplex PCR reads; one entry per CDR3 protein. The sample yields fewer than 650,000 distinct CDR3 sequences, about 16% seen once. These data were likewise used in another study, on T cells in Graves' hyperthyroidism and ophthalmopathy.

Specimen: peripheral blood mononuclear cells (PBMCs), collected at new diagnosis, from a patient treated with antithyroid drugs. The receptors were sampled from a man aged 18 to 29 with Graves disease.

The V gene is TRBV5-4, the J gene TRBJ1-2; the D is unclear. Between the trimmed V and J ends, which lost 2 bases and 2 bases, there was a span of 13 bases. The length of the CDR3 is 15 residues. Germline loops: CDR1 SGHNT, CDR2 YYREEE (reference sequence). CDR3 bases: TGTGCCAGCAGCTTTTTTTCGACAACCAACTATGGCTACACCTTC. This encodes CASSFFSTTNYGYTF.

The chain carries TRBV25-1 and TRBJ1-2; D unclear. CDR3 length: 13 residues. V lost 2 bases and J lost 4, with 8 bases in between. CDR1 is MGHDK, CDR2 SYGVNS, per germline. The CDR3 region has the DNA TGTGCCAGCAGTGAAAGATGGGGCTATGGCTACACCTTC. Protein product: CASSERWGYGYTF.

This clonotype has more than one count but fewer than ten. The CDR3 loop reads CASSPTGTVRFNEQFF. CDR3 DNA sequence: TGTGCCAGCAGCCCCACCGGGACAGTTCGGTTCAATGAGCAGTTCTTC. This sequence joins TRBV7-3 and TRBJ2-1; 7 bases are shared with TRBD1. This CDR3 comprises 16 residues. The J segment lost 6 bases and the V segment lost 5 bases, leaving 13 bases of the junction unmatched. Germline CDR1 reads SGHTA; CDR2 reads FQGTGA.

This clonotype showed up many times. The chain has TRBV20-1 and TRBJ2-5; TRBD2 matches 8 bases. Germline V lookup: CDR1 DFQATT, CDR2 SNEGSKA (reference sequence). The length of the CDR3 is 13 residues. The junction had 0 bases not matched to a gene; V was cut back by 2 bases and J by 1 base. The CDR3 protein is CSARTSGQETQYF. DNA for the CDR3: TGCAGTGCTAGAACTAGCGGCCAAGAGACCCAGTACTTC.

The rearrangement uses TRBV3-1 and TRBJ2-7; 13 bases agree with TRBD2. From germline, CDR1 is LGHDT and CDR2 YNNKEL (reference sequence). This CDR3 comprises 15 residues. J lost 4 bases, V lost 1 base, and 1 base had no gene match. The DNA of the CDR3 is TGTGCCAGCAGCCAAGTACTAGCGGGAGGGTACGAGCAGTACTTC. It is translated as CASSQVLAGGYEQYF.

This clonotype has just a few counts. The chain couples TRBV5-1 to TRBJ1-5, with D possibly matching TRBD1 (5 bases). The ends were cut back, 4 bases at V and 2 bases at J, with 10 bases in the middle. The germline gives CDR1 SGHRS, CDR2 YFSETQ. CDR3 size: 14 residues. This chain's CDR3 is CASSTGDRNQPQHF. CDR3 nucleotides: TGCGCCAGCAGCACGGGGGACCGCAATCAGCCCCAGCATTTT.

This clonotype was seen ten or more times. The chain carries TRBV7-9 and TRBJ2-7, with TRBD2 identical over 7 bases. Trimming took 2 bases from V and 5 from J; bases not matched to a gene: 12. The CDR3 length is 16 residues. CDR1 is SEHNR, CDR2 FQNEAQ, per germline (reference sequence). The chain's CDR3 is CASSLRSAGVPHEQYF. The CDR3 DNA reads as TGTGCCAGCAGCTTAAGGTCGGCGGGAGTTCCGCACGAGCAGTACTTC.

In this sample, this clonotype turned up a few times. The genes are TRBV7-9 and TRBJ1-5; TRBD1 matches 9 bases. The J segment lost 6 bases and the V segment lost 6 bases, leaving 6 bases of the junction unmatched. Germline assignment: CDR1 SEHNR and CDR2 FQNEAQ (reference sequence). This CDR3 has 14 amino acids. CDR3 sequence reads: CASSTGGAGQPQHF. The CDR3 DNA reads TGTGCCAGCAGTACAGGGGGCGCGGGTCAGCCCCAGCATTTT.

At least ten counts were recorded for this clonotype. The chain couples TRBV20-1 to TRBJ2-1; D is uncertain. Germline CDR1 is DFQATT and CDR2 is SNEGSKA (reference sequence). Trimming shortened V by 6 bases and J by 3 bases, and 15 bases separated the two germline ends. The CDR3 is 14 residues long. CDR3 nucleotide sequence: TGCAGTGCAAGGGTTCGGGCGGTCTACAATGAGCAGTTCTTC. This codes for CSARVRAVYNEQFF.

This chain links TRBV6-1 with TRBJ1-2; 10 bases fit TRBD1. This CDR3 comprises 16 residues. Trimming at V came to 7 bases and at J to 6 bases, leaving 14 bases not matched to a gene. Germline CDR1 and CDR2: MNHNS and SASEGT. The CDR3 sequence is CASTSTRDRGFDGYTF. The CDR3 DNA follows: TGTGCCAGCACCTCAACCCGGGACAGGGGTTTTGATGGCTACACCTTC.

The chain has TRBV9 and TRBJ2-7, with a possible D match to TRBD1 (5 bases). CDR1 and CDR2 from the germline V gene are SGDLS and YYNGEE. The germline V and J ends were trimmed by 2 bases and 3 bases, with 9 bases remaining between them. The CDR3 has 13 residues. Here the CDR3 reads CASSVGQSYEQYF. The CDR3 DNA follows: TGTGCCAGCAGCGTGGGGCAGAGCTACGAGCAGTACTTC.

Concerning this clonotype: A much larger clone lies one base from this, so it may be a read error. This rearrangement joins TRBV6-4 to TRBJ1-1; D not certain. Germline-derived CDR1 and CDR2 are MRHNA and SNTAGT. The CDR3 runs 14 residues. With 6 bases removed from V and 3 bases from J, the gap between germline ends came to 14 bases. The CDR3 is CASSPTNGDTEAFF. Here the CDR3 DNA reads TGTGCCAGCAGCCCGACAAACGGAGACACTGAAGCTTTCTTT.

V and J are TRBV5-1 and TRBJ2-2; either TRBD1 or TRBD2 may fit D (5 bases each). Germline V gene sequence: CDR1 SGHRS, CDR2 YFSETQ. The CDR3 runs 15 residues. Deletions cut 0 bases from V and 2 bases from J, with 8 bases between. In DNA form, the CDR3 reads TGCGCCAGCAGCTTGGTCGGGACCAACACCGGGGAGCTGTTTTTT. As protein: CASSLVGTNTGELFF. Together with reference TRBV5-1 and TRBJ2-2, the CDR3 gives the full variable domain: KAGVTQTPRYLIKTRGQQVTLSCSPISGHRSVSWYQQTPGQGLQFLFEYFSETQRNKGNFPGRFSGRQFSNSRSEMNVSTLELGDSALYLCASSLVGTNTGELFFGEGSRLTVL.

This clonotype appeared many times. This chain connects TRBV2 to TRBJ2-5; TRBD1 aligns across 7 bases. Trimming cost V 5 bases and J 5 bases; bases outside gene matches: 5. CDR3 length: 13 residues. Germline lookup yields CDR1 SNHLY and CDR2 FYNNEI. The CDR3 DNA sequence: TGTGCCAGCAGTAGAACAGGGGTCGAGACCCAGTACTTC. Its protein is CASSRTGVETQYF.

This clonotype turned up a few times. This chain links TRBV27 with TRBJ2-1; D gene unclear. This CDR3 region has 11 residues. The germline CDR1 and CDR2 sequences are MNHEY and SMNVEV (reference sequence). V lost 6 bases to trimming and J lost 7 bases, with 7 bases between them. The CDR3 sequence is CASRWGNEQFF. DNA of the CDR3: TGTGCCAGCAGGTGGGGAAATGAGCAGTTCTTC.

The chain employs TRBV20-1 and TRBJ2-3; the match to TRBD2 covers 12 bases. CDR3 length equals 16 residues. The J segment lost 1 base and the V segment lost 2 bases, leaving 4 bases of the junction unmatched. In germline, CDR1 is DFQATT, CDR2 SNEGSKA (reference sequence). In nucleotides, the CDR3 is TGCAGTGCTAGAACGACTAGCGGGAGCGGCACAGATACGCAGTATTTT. Protein sequence: CSARTTSGSGTDTQYF.

This clonotype was recorded many times. V gene TRBV28 combines with J gene TRBJ2-6; 14 bases map to TRBD2. Trimming at V came to 4 bases and at J to 3 bases, leaving 2 bases not matched to a gene. This CDR3 contains 17 residues. In germline, CDR1 is MDHEN, CDR2 SYDVKM. The DNA of the CDR3 is TGTGCCAGCAGTTCGACTAGCGGGAGGGTTGGGGCCAACGTCCTGACTTTC. Translation gives CASSSTSGRVGANVLTF.

In this sample, this clonotype turned up many times. The V gene is TRBV11-3, the J gene TRBJ1-5; D not resolved. The CDR3 loop spans 15 amino acids. Germline CDR1 is SGHNT and CDR2 is YENEEA. The V end was cut by 5 bases, the J end by 3 bases, with 14 bases between. The CDR3 DNA reads TGTGCCAGCAGCCATTGCGGGCAACCCAATCAGCCCCAGCATTTT. Protein: CASSHCGQPNQPQHF.

This clonotype was observed many times. The V call is TRBV11-2, the J call TRBJ2-7; no clear D. The CDR3 covers 14 residues. Deletions cut 2 bases from V and 1 base from J, with 9 bases between. Germline V lookup: CDR1 SGHAT, CDR2 FQNNGV. This chain's CDR3 is CASSLNVNSYEQYF. CDR3 DNA sequence: TGTGCCAGCAGCTTAAACGTAAATTCCTACGAGCAGTACTTC.

This clonotype was counted a few times. The chain employs TRBV4-1 and TRBJ2-7, with D unclear. The CDR3 runs 15 residues. Germline V gives CDR1 MGHRA, CDR2 YSYEKL. V lost 0 bases, J lost 2 bases, and 11 bases lay in between. The CDR3 DNA reads TGCGCCAGCAGCCAAGAACAGACGTCGGCCTACGAGCAGTACTTC. The encoded protein is CASSQEQTSAYEQYF.

This sequence joins TRBV25-1 and TRBJ2-7; 9 bases line up with TRBD2. With 4 bases clipped from V and 3 bases from J, the junction kept 10 bases outside the gene matches. This CDR3 is built from 16 residues. In germline, CDR1 is MGHDK, CDR2 SYGVNS. This CDR3 reads CASSGFVAGAGYEQYF. In DNA form, the CDR3 reads TGTGCCAGCAGTGGATTCGTAGCGGGAGCGGGCTACGAGCAGTACTTC.

This clonotype was recorded many times. The chain couples TRBV29-1 to TRBJ2-5; 9 nucleotides align to TRBD2. There are 14 residues in the CDR3. V was pared by 4 bases and J by 5 bases, with 8 bases of the junction left unmatched. Looked up from germline, CDR1 is SQVTM and CDR2 is ANQGSEA. The CDR3 DNA reads TGCAGCGTTGCTGAGGCTAGCGGGAAGGAGACCCAGTACTTC. Encoded protein: CSVAEASGKETQYF.

The sample holds many counts of this clonotype. The chain links TRBV7-8 to TRBJ2-2; 7 bases are shared with TRBD2. The CDR3 has 16 amino acids. Germline V lookup: CDR1 SGHVS, CDR2 FQNEAQ. The junction had 6 bases not matched to a gene; V was cut back by 5 bases and J by 0 bases. This CDR3 is CASSTASGANTGELFF. The CDR3 coding sequence is TGTGCCAGCAGCACAGCTAGCGGCGCGAACACCGGGGAGCTGTTTTTT. Full variable domain (remainder filled in from reference TRBV7-8 and TRBJ2-2): GAGVSQSPRYKVAKRGQDVALRCDPISGHVSLFWYQQALGQGPEFLTYFQNEAQLDKSGLPSDRFFAERPEGSVSTLKIQRTQQEDSAVYLCASSTASGANTGELFFGEGSRLTVL.

This clonotype was observed at least ten times. The CDR3 protein is CSGREGTDTQYF. CDR3 nucleotide sequence: TGCAGTGGGCGGGAGGGCACAGATACGCAGTATTTT. This chain connects TRBV20-1 to TRBJ2-3; 8 nucleotides line up with TRBD2. Germline V CDR1 and CDR2: DFQATT, SNEGSKA (reference sequence). CDR3 size: 12 residues. J was trimmed by 1 base and V by 7 bases; bases with no gene match: 1.

The gene calls are TRBV20-1 and TRBJ1-6, with D unresolved. The V and J ends lost 0 bases and 9 bases respectively, with 6 bases between them. CDR3 length equals 12 residues. The germline V gene has CDR1 DFQATT and CDR2 SNEGSKA (reference sequence). The CDR3 DNA follows: TGCAGTGCTAGAGAGGGCCCTTCACCCCTCCACTTT. Translation: CSAREGPSPLHF.

This clonotype was seen repeatedly, ten times or more. The chain links TRBV3-1 to TRBJ2-7; D is ambiguous. The CDR3 covers 12 residues. Germline lookup yields CDR1 LGHDT and CDR2 YNNKEL (reference sequence). V lost 6 bases and J lost 6, with 12 bases in between. Written as DNA, the CDR3 is TGTGCCAGCAGTCTCAACAAGGGCGAGCAGTACTTC. This sequence encodes CASSLNKGEQYF.

The chain employs TRBV4-1 and TRBJ2-1; D is unresolved. V lost 6 bases and J lost 2, with 14 bases in between. CDR3 length equals 15 residues. The germline gives CDR1 MGHRA, CDR2 YSYEKL. The CDR3 DNA reads as TGCGCCAGCAGTGTCGGGCGTACCCCCTACAATGAGCAGTTCTTC. Translating gives CASSVGRTPYNEQFF.

This clonotype was counted many times. The chain joins TRBV12-3 or TRBV12-4 to TRBJ2-1; D is tentatively TRBD1 or TRBD2 (6 bases each). The CDR3 has 14 amino acids. V was clipped by 7 bases and J by 9 bases, with 19 bases between them. The CDR3 DNA sequence: TGTGCCAGCACCTTAGGGGGGACCGGGGTTGAGCAGTTCTTC. It translates to CASTLGGTGVEQFF.

The chain couples TRBV24-1 to TRBJ2-2, with D possibly TRBD2 on 6 matching bases. The CDR3 runs 20 residues. Between the trimmed V and J ends, which lost 0 bases and 3 bases, there was a span of 22 bases. CDR1 and CDR2 (germline): KGHDR, SFDVKD. The CDR3 region has the DNA TGTGCCACCAGTGATTTGAGTGCGGGGTTTCAATTCTGGGACACCGGGGAGCTGTTTTTT. Its translation is CATSDLSAGFQFWDTGELFF.

This clonotype was counted a single time. The chain links TRBV15 to TRBJ2-5; D is perhaps TRBD1 (6 bases). The CDR3 is 17 residues long. The germline CDR1 and CDR2 sequences are LNHNV and YYDKDF (reference sequence). The V end lost 5 bases, the J end lost 2 bases, and 21 bases lay between the germline ends. Here the CDR3 reads CATSGILQGSRQETQYF. The CDR3, as DNA: TGTGCCACCAGCGGGATCCTACAGGGAAGCAGGCAAGAGACCCAGTACTTC.

This clonotype was counted a few times. V gene TRBV4-1 combines with J gene TRBJ1-5; TRBD1 agrees at 8 bases. The CDR3 consists of 17 residues. The J segment lost 3 bases and the V segment lost 0 bases, leaving 7 bases of the junction unmatched. Germline loops: CDR1 MGHRA, CDR2 YSYEKL. The CDR3 sequence: CASSQDVLDRANQPQHF. The CDR3 DNA reads as TGCGCCAGCAGCCAAGATGTGTTGGACAGGGCCAATCAGCCCCAGCATTTT.